The clone carrying this TCR beta chain was counted at least ten times. Antigen: not known. MiXCR, run by TCRdb on the 5' RACE reads, gives a single entry per CDR3 protein. The data contain roughly 250,000 distinct CDR3 sequences, 8% to 9.5% of them singletons. The record originates from a study of CD8 T cells in ankylosing spondylitis. Study-wide results and caveats: Reportedly, significant enrichment of disease-linked clones occurred in matched ankylosing spondylitis synovial fluid.

Input material: blood, either unsorted or a sorted T cell fraction (not recorded which). This TCR was sampled from a male donor with ankylosing spondylitis or in good health (not recorded which).

CDR3 in amino acids: CASSAGRGGDEKLFF. DNA of the CDR3: TGTGCCAGCAGCGCTGGCCGAGGAGGTGATGAAAAACTGTTTTTT. The rearrangement joins TRBV9 to TRBJ1-4; D unclear. The CDR3 runs to 15 residues. The V end was cut by 3 bases, the J end by 6 bases, with 15 bases between. Per the germline V gene, CDR1 is SGDLS and CDR2 is YYNGEE.